A selection of T cell receptor beta chains follows, all from one sample in a study of blood T cell repertoires in COVID-19. Assay used: immunoSEQ multiplex PCR; TCRdb lists only in-frame clones, some missing. Of about 210,000 clones listed, 84% are singletons. Sample: peripheral blood. The receptors come from a woman between 45 and 65 years old with active or convalescent COVID-19. Both conserved end residues are part of each CDR3. Each record gives: clone size, V gene, CDR3 length, J gene, D gene, CDR3 DNA, CDR3 protein. The D gene is left open where the match is weak. Part of the rows lack a size; the others show once, few, many or a class for expanded clones.

-	TRBV19	13	TRBJ2-5	-	TGTGCCAGTAGCCCCACAGAACAAGAGACCCAGTACTTC	CASSPTEQETQYF
-	TRBV3-1/TRBV3-2	16	TRBJ2-3	-	TGTGCCAGCAGCCAAGGGGTCAGGTCTAGCACAGATACGCAGTATTTT	CASSQGVRSSTDTQYF
-	TRBV7-9	14	TRBJ1-3	TRBD1	TGTGCCAGCAGCCAGACAGGGGTCGGAAACACCATATATTTT	CASSQTGVGNTIYF
-	TRBV28	13	TRBJ1-2	-	TGTGCCAGCAGTTCTCTACCACCCTATGGCTACACCTTC	CASSSLPPYGYTF
-	TRBV6-6	14	TRBJ2-4	-	TGTGCCAGCAGTTACGAGGTGACCAAAAACATTCAGTACTTC	CASSYEVTKNIQYF
-	TRBV14	14	TRBJ1-2	-	TGTGCCAGCAGCCCGGGGAGCGGCTACTATGGCTACACCTTC	CASSPGSGYYGYTF
-	TRBV5-1	13	TRBJ2-1	-	TGCGCCAGCAGCTTCCCCCTAAACAATGAGCAGTTCTTC	CASSFPLNNEQFF
-	TRBV15	16	TRBJ2-7	-	TGTGCCACCAGCAGAGATCCTATCGACAGCTCCTACGAGCAGTACTTC	CATSRDPIDSSYEQYF
once	TRBV19	14	TRBJ1-5	-	TGTGCCAGTAGTATCGTCTCACAGGGCCAGCCCCAGCATTTT	CASSIVSQGQPQHF
-	TRBV27	16	TRBJ2-3	TRBD2	TGTGCCAGCAGTAGGGGCCTAGCGGGATCAACAGATACGCAGTATTTT	CASSRGLAGSTDTQYF
few	TRBV3-1/TRBV3-2	12	TRBJ2-5	-	TGTGCCAGCAGCCCCCGAGGGGAGACCCAGTACTTC	CASSPRGETQYF
many	TRBV2	15	TRBJ2-3	TRBD2	TGTGCCAGCACCAGCGGGGCGATCATCCCAGATACGCAGTATTTT	CASTSGAIIPDTQYF
few	TRBV12-3/TRBV12-4	13	TRBJ1-1	-	TGTGCCAGCAGTCCGTTGTGGAACACTGAAGCTTTCTTT	CASSPLWNTEAFF
-	TRBV24-1	15	TRBJ2-3	-	TGTGCCACCAGCCTGAAGGCAGGGCCTACAGATACGCAGTATTTT	CATSLKAGPTDTQYF
-	TRBV9	15	TRBJ2-7	TRBD2	TGTGCCAGCAGCCCCAGACTAGCGGGGACCTACGAGCAGTACTTC	CASSPRLAGTYEQYF
-	TRBV20-1	11	TRBJ2-3	-	TGCAGTGCCCCGGTCACAGATACGCAGTATTTT	CSAPVTDTQYF
-	TRBV5-4	13	TRBJ1-1	-	TGTGCCAGCAGCTTGGGAACGACAGCTTTGGCTTTCTTT	CASSLGTTALAFF
-	TRBV11-2	15	TRBJ1-2	-	TGTGCCAGCAGCTTAGTGGGGCCAGGCAACTATGGCTACACCTTC	CASSLVGPGNYGYTF
-	TRBV2	12	TRBJ2-5	-	TGTGCCAGCACGGGTCGAGAAGAGACCCAGTACTTC	CASTGREETQYF
-	TRBV14	15	TRBJ2-3	TRBD1	TGTGCCAGCAGCCTACAGACAGGGGGAACAGATACGCAGTATTTT	CASSLQTGGTDTQYF